Detailed here is one TCR beta chain. Generated by immunoSEQ multiplex PCR, the TCRdb table keeps only in-frame clones and is missing some. This repertoire shows around 87,000 clones, 86% found once; its top ten account for roughly a tenth. The V end lost 3 bases, the J end lost 0 bases, and 15 bases lay between the germline ends. The CDR3 runs to 16 residues. The germline CDR1 and CDR2 sequences are KGHSH and LQKENI. These data originate in a study of T cell responses to AZD1222 COVID-19 vaccine. Sequenced here: peripheral blood, sampled on day 0 of AZD1222 vaccination. This clonotype originated in an adult in good health. The genes are TRBV18 and TRBJ2-7; D is ambiguous. Here the CDR3 DNA reads TGTGCCAGCTCACCGACACCGCCAGGAGTCTCCTACGAGCAGTACTTC. This codes for CASSPTPPGVSYEQYF.